This T cell receptor beta chain emerged from a study of Tregs in tolerant kidney transplant recipients (dated by TCRdb to about 2019). A note on the overall study: The study used TCRbeta sequencing to identify donor-specific regulatory T cells before combined kidney and bone marrow transplantation, then tracked those cells after transplant.

The transplants used related donors with nonmyeloablative bone marrow transplantation, and mixed chimerism in the human trials was transient. Unstimulated Tregs (CD4+CD25+CD127-), CD4+ non-Tregs (CD4+CD25-), CD4 and CD8 cells were FACS-sorted from thawed PBMCs. The patients were a few recipients of combined kidney and bone marrow transplants from the ITN036ST trial, and samples were available only from these trial subjects. Healthy control blood was separated into PBMCs by Ficoll density gradient and cryopreserved, and patient PBMCs were collected both before and after transplant. For TCRbeta CDR3 sequencing, genomic DNA from the sorted cells was extracted using the QIAGEN DNeasy Blood and Tissue Kit. Through immunoSEQ, high-throughput TCRbeta CDR3 sequencing was done commercially, including PCR amplification with internal controls and bias correction. Turning to the authors' computational methods: Unique productive TCRbeta sequences were defined by CDR3 nucleotide sequence when primers matched and otherwise by CDR3 amino acid sequence together with Vbeta and Jbeta genes. To correct sorting error, sequences shared between sorted populations at a frequency ratio of 2:1 or less were removed; the rest were assigned to the higher population. A sequence was defined as donor-reactive if the sequence was expanded at least 5-fold in CFSE-low cells compared with unstimulated cells and had a frequency of at least 0.01% in CFSE-low cells. Repertoire divergence was quantified by Jensen-Shannon divergence using the top 100 TCRbeta sequences ranked by frequency. When a sample had multiple sequencing runs, each run was corrected for sorting error separately and the runs were then pooled. TCRdb retrieved this table from immuneACCESS and kept in-frame rearrangements only. Not all clones are present; in checked studies, unresolved V genes account for under half, and no reason is known for the remainder. D and trimming come from the DNA, and the V and J calls and clone size come from that table. This sample has about 55,000 clones in its table, and approximately 90% of those were observed once. The leading ten clones occupy nearly 15% of the sample.

For CDR1 and CDR2, the germline V gene lists MGHRA and YSYEKL. V has 4 bases trimmed and J has 5 bases trimmed; junction bases matching no gene number 4. Counted from cysteine to phenylalanine, this CDR3 has 15 amino acids. Here the CDR3 DNA is all that survives: 45 bases in frame from base 1. Regarding this clone: Its target antigen remains unknown. No quality values exist for individual bases; no much larger clone is one base distant. The sample contains more than one DNA sequence encoding this CDR3.

Results the study describes overall, beyond this receptor: Biological reproducibility was not directly addressed, though technical replication error appeared minimal. Because the study included only a small number of patients, the results must be confirmed in larger populations and under other immunosuppression protocols. For some patients the PCR primers changed over time, which made it impossible to compare the samples from those patients at the nucleotide level. Expanding Tregs with activated donor B cells appeared to identify the most biologically relevant and donor-specific TCRbeta repertoire. In tolerant patients, donor-specific Tregs expanded more than Tregs overall, which suggests antigen-driven rather than nonspecific expansion.

Recombination joined TRBV4-1 with TRBJ2-3, with 12 bases aligning to TRBD2. The sequence came from a human patient who received a combined kidney and bone marrow transplant. After a transplant, some of the T cells may come from the graft donor. Specimen: CD8+ T cells from blood (PBMCs), collected 24 months after the transplant. The DNA reads as follows: TGCGCCAGCAGCCGACTAGCGGGAGAAGGAGATACGCAGTATTTT. This translates into CASSRLAGEGDTQYF.